A selection of T cell receptor beta chains follows, all from one sample in a study of control samples from healthy donors and cancer patients. Clones were sequenced by immunoSEQ multiplex PCR, and TCRdb holds only the in-frame ones, with some missing. The specimen's table records about 190,000 clones. The material sequenced was blood. The receptors come from a woman aged 30 to 39 in good health. Each CDR3 is given with its conserved first and last residue. A D gene is named only where the DNA matches it firmly.

>TRBJ1-2|NA|TRBV27|12
TGTGCCAGCAGTTCTCCTCCGGCTGGCTACACCTTC
CASSSPPAGYTF
>TRBJ1-1|NA|TRBV7-9|14
TGTGCCAGCAGCTCAACAGAGAGGACGACTGAAGCTTTCTTT
CASSSTERTTEAFF
>TRBJ1-4|TRBD1|TRBV28|20
TGTGCCAGCAGTTTAGGCCGACAGGGGGTTGATAGGCGAACTAATGAAAAACTGTTTTTT
CASSLGRQGVDRRTNEKLFF
>TRBJ1-1|TRBD1|TRBV3-1/TRBV3-2|13
TGTGCCAGCAGCGGGACAGTGAACACTGAAGCTTTCTTT
CASSGTVNTEAFF
>TRBJ2-3|TRBD2|TRBV2|16
TGTGCCAGCAGAGCCGGACTAGCGGGGGGGCGAGATACGCAGTATTTT
CASRAGLAGGRDTQYF
>TRBJ1-6|NA|TRBV19|15
TGTGCCAGTAGTAAAGGACAAGGCAATAATTCACCCCTCCACTTT
CASSKGQGNNSPLHF
>TRBJ2-3|NA|TRBV4-2|17
TGTGCCAGCAGCCTCACCCCGGCCCTGGGCAACACAGATACGCAGTATTTT
CASSLTPALGNTDTQYF
>TRBJ1-5|NA|TRBV7-9|14
TGTGCCAGCAGCCCAAGGGATAGCAATCAGCCCCAGCATTTT
CASSPRDSNQPQHF
>TRBJ2-3|TRBD2|TRBV6-5|15
TGTGCCAGCAGCGTGCTAGCGGGGGGCACAGATACGCAGTATTTT
CASSVLAGGTDTQYF
>TRBJ2-2|TRBD2|TRBV27|20
TGTGCCAGCAGTTTATCTCCCCTGCGTAGCGGGGACCCTCGAACCGGGGAGCTGTTTTTT
CASSLSPLRSGDPRTGELFF
>TRBJ1-1|NA|TRBV7-8|15
TGTGCCAGCAGGACTTCCTACCCAGAATGGGGTGAAGCTTTCTTT
CASRTSYPEWGEAFF
>TRBJ1-6|TRBD1|TRBV5-1|15
TGCGCCAGCAGTCCCGACAGGGGGCTATGGTCACCCCTCCACTTT
CASSPDRGLWSPLHF
>TRBJ2-5|TRBD1|TRBV28|15
TGTGCCAGCAGTCGCCGGGACAGGGGGCGAGAGACCCAGTACTTC
CASSRRDRGRETQYF
>TRBJ1-6|NA|TRBV15|16
TGTGCCACCAGCAGGCAATTCCGGGGTACTAATTCACCCCTCCACTTT
CATSRQFRGTNSPLHF
>TRBJ1-2|NA|TRBV28|15
TGTGCCAGCAGTTTATACCCTAGGAATAACTATGGCTACACCTTC
CASSLYPRNNYGYTF
>TRBJ2-1|TRBD2|TRBV6-5|15
TGTGCCAGCAGTTTTGGCGGGGGGCCGGGGAATGAGCAGTTCTTC
CASSFGGGPGNEQFF
>TRBJ2-1|NA|TRBV24-1|17
TGTGCCACCAGTGATTTTTCGTTGGCGGGTCGAAGGGGTGAGCAGTTCTTC
CATSDFSLAGRRGEQFF